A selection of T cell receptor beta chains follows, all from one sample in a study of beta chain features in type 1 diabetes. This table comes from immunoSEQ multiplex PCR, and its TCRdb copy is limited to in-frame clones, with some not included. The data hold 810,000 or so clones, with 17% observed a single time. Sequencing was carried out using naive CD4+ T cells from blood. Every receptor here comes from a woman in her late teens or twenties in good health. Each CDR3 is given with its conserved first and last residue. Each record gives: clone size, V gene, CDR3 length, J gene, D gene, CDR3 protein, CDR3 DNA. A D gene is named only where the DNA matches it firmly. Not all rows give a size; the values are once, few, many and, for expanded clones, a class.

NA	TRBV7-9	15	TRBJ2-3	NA	CASSLGSGGLDTQYF	TGTGCCAGCAGCTTAGGTTCCGGGGGATTAGATACGCAGTATTTT
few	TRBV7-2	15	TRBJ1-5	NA	CASSVSASGGQPQHF	TGTGCCAGCAGCGTTAGCGCGAGCGGTGGACAGCCCCAGCATTTT
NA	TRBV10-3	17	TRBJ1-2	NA	CAISEEGSIWSGYGYTF	TGTGCCATCAGTGAGGAGGGGTCAATTTGGTCGGGCTATGGCTACACCTTC
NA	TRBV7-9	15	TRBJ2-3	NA	CASSLGDRSTDTQYF	TGTGCCAGCAGCTTAGGAGACAGGAGCACAGATACGCAGTATTTT
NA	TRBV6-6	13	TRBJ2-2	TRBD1	CASTLHRGGELFF	TGTGCCAGCACTTTACACAGGGGCGGGGAGCTGTTTTTT
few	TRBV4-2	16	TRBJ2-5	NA	CASSRTGSEIQETQYF	TGTGCCAGCAGCCGTACAGGGTCGGAGATCCAAGAGACCCAGTACTTC
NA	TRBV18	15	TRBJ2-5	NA	CASSNRAGRQETQYF	TGTGCCAGCTCAAACAGGGCAGGGCGCCAAGAGACCCAGTACTTC
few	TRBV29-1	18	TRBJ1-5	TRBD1	CSVDRRVRGRILTKPQHF	TGCAGCGTTGACAGGAGGGTCAGGGGGCGAATTCTCACTAAGCCCCAGCATTTT
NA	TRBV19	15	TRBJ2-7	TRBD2	CASSWTSGSLYEQYF	TGTGCCAGTAGCTGGACTAGCGGGAGTTTATACGAGCAGTACTTC
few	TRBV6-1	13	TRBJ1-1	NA	CASSEVYSTEAFF	TGTGCCAGCAGTGAAGTTTACAGCACTGAAGCTTTCTTT
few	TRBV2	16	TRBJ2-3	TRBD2	CASRAGTSGRADTQYF	TGTGCCAGCAGAGCCGGGACTAGCGGGAGAGCAGATACGCAGTATTTT
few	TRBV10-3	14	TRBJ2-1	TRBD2	CAIKSPLAAREQFF	TGTGCCATCAAATCTCCGCTAGCGGCTCGTGAGCAGTTCTTC
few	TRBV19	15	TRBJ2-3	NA	CASSIELSLTDTQYF	TGTGCCAGTAGTATAGAACTCTCGCTCACAGATACGCAGTATTTT
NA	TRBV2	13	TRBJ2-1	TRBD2	CASTDRGLEKQFF	TGTGCCAGCACCGATCGGGGACTAGAAAAGCAGTTCTTC
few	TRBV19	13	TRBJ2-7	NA	CASSIKGSYEQYF	TGTGCCAGTAGTATCAAGGGCTCCTACGAGCAGTACTTC
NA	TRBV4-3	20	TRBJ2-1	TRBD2	CASSQGFTSGKMSHYNEQFF	TGCGCCAGCAGCCAAGGCTTTACTAGCGGGAAGATGTCCCACTACAATGAGCAGTTCTTC
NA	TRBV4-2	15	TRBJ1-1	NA	CASSQRTSPSTEAFF	TGTGCCAGCAGCCAACGGACAAGTCCAAGCACTGAAGCTTTCTTT
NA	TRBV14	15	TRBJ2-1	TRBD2	CASSYGLAVYNEQFF	TGTGCCAGCAGCTACGGACTAGCGGTATACAATGAGCAGTTCTTC
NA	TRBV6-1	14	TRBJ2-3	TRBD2	CASSDVAGADTQYF	TGTGCCAGCAGTGATGTAGCGGGAGCAGATACGCAGTATTTT
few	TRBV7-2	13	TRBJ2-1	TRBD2	CASGVGTMDEQFF	TGTGCCAGCGGAGTTGGGACTATGGATGAGCAGTTCTTC
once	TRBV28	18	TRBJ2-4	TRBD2	CASGQQAGGPGAKNIQYF	TGTGCCAGCGGACAGCAAGCGGGAGGGCCGGGGGCCAAAAACATTCAGTACTTC
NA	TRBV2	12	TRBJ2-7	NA	CASGASFYEQYF	TGTGCCAGCGGGGCCAGCTTCTACGAGCAGTACTTC
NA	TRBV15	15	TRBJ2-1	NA	CATSNDGQTYNEQFF	TGTGCCACCAGCAACGACGGGCAAACCTACAATGAGCAGTTCTTC
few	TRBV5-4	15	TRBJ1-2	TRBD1	CASSSGGQGYYGYTF	TGTGCCAGCAGCTCTGGGGGACAGGGGTACTATGGCTACACCTTC
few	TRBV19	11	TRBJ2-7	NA	CASQQGYEQYF	TGTGCCAGTCAACAGGGCTACGAGCAGTACTTC
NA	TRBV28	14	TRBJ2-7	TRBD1	CASTPSTGGYEQYF	TGTGCCAGCACCCCCTCGACAGGGGGCTACGAGCAGTACTTC
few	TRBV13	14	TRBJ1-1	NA	CASSRAQGYTEAFF	TGTGCCAGCAGCCGAGCACAGGGATATACTGAAGCTTTCTTT
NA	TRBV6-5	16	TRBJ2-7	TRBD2	CASSYSGTSSSYEQYF	TGTGCCAGCAGTTACTCGGGGACTAGCAGCTCCTACGAGCAGTACTTC
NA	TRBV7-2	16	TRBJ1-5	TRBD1	CASSWRGRNSNQPQHF	TGTGCCAGCAGTTGGAGGGGGCGTAATAGCAATCAGCCCCAGCATTTT
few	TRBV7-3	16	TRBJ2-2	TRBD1	CASSISGQLNTGELFF	TGTGCCAGCAGCATTTCGGGACAGCTCAACACCGGGGAGCTGTTTTTT
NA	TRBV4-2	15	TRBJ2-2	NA	CASSLTLEGSGELFF	TGTGCCAGCAGCCTGACCTTGGAGGGGTCTGGGGAGCTGTTTTTT
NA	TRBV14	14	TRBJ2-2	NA	CASSQELVGGELFF	TGTGCCAGCAGCCAAGAGTTGGTCGGAGGGGAGCTGTTTTTT
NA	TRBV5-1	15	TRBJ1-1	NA	CASSLETGRNTEAFF	TGCGCCAGCAGCTTGGAAACAGGGCGGAACACTGAAGCTTTCTTT
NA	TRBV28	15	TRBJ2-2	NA	CASSQTARDTGELFF	TGTGCCAGCAGTCAGACAGCTCGCGACACCGGGGAGCTGTTTTTT
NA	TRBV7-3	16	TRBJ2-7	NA	CARIPLSGRSNYEQYF	TGTGCCAGGATCCCCCTTTCCGGGCGATCTAATTACGAGCAGTACTTC
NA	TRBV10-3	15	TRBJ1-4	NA	CAISESGVSSEKLFF	TGTGCCATCAGCGAGTCTGGGGTTTCAAGTGAAAAACTGTTTTTT
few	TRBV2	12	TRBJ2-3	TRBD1	CGQGARTDTQYF	TGTGGACAGGGGGCTCGCACAGATACGCAGTATTTT
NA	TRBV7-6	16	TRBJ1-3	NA	CASSPRPGRSGNTIYF	TGTGCCAGCAGCCCTCGCCCAGGCCGCTCTGGAAACACCATATATTTT
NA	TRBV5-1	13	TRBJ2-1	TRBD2	CATGGLAGDPQFF	TGCGCCACCGGAGGACTAGCGGGAGATCCGCAGTTCTTC
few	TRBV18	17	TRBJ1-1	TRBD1	CASSPTGKGTMNTEAFF	TGTGCCAGCTCACCGACAGGGAAGGGAACCATGAACACTGAAGCTTTCTTT
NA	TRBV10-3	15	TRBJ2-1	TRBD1	CAISERQGNYNEQFF	TGTGCCATCAGTGAGCGACAGGGGAACTACAATGAGCAGTTCTTC
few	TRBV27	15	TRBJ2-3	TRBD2	CASIWREGLRDTQYF	TGTGCCAGCATCTGGCGGGAGGGCCTGAGAGATACGCAGTATTTT
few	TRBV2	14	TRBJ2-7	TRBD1	CASSGLKGAWEQYF	TGTGCCAGCAGTGGATTAAAGGGGGCTTGGGAGCAGTACTTC
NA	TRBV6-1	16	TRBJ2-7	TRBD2	CAISEKLAGGSYEQYF	TGTGCCATCAGTGAAAAACTAGCGGGAGGTTCCTACGAGCAGTACTTC
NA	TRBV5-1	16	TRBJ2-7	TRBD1	CASSLVVGQGISEQYF	TGCGCCAGCAGCTTGGTCGTAGGACAGGGGATTTCCGAGCAGTACTTC
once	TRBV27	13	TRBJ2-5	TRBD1	CANIQGVGETQYF	TGTGCCAACATACAGGGGGTCGGGGAGACCCAGTACTTC